This T cell receptor (beta chain) was retrieved from a study of identifying expanded T cells in peripheral blood. The repertoire was sequenced with immunoSEQ multiplex PCR; TCRdb's copy has only in-frame clones and lacks some. The repertoire holds about 100,000 clones, about 90% seen once, with 5.5% to 6.5% in the top ten. Points from the study as a whole: About 1.2 clones differed between technical replicates, versus approximately 16 and 20 over time. Across healthy donors, higher total template counts meant significantly greater approximately two-week count variance.

Collection occurred without any documented infections or immune events in donors. Turning to this clone: The antigen remains unidentified.

The CDR3 is 15 amino acids. CDR1 and CDR2 (germline): GTSNPN, SVGIG (reference sequence). The trim removed 0 bases at V and 7 bases at J, leaving 6 bases unmatched. The source of this sequence is a person aged 18 to 75 in good health. The chain carries TRBV30 and TRBJ2-1, with TRBD2 identical over 10 bases. Source material: blood. The CDR3 region is CAWSVRAGGLNEQFF. CDR3 DNA: TGTGCCTGGAGTGTTCGAGCGGGAGGGCTTAATGAGCAGTTCTTC.